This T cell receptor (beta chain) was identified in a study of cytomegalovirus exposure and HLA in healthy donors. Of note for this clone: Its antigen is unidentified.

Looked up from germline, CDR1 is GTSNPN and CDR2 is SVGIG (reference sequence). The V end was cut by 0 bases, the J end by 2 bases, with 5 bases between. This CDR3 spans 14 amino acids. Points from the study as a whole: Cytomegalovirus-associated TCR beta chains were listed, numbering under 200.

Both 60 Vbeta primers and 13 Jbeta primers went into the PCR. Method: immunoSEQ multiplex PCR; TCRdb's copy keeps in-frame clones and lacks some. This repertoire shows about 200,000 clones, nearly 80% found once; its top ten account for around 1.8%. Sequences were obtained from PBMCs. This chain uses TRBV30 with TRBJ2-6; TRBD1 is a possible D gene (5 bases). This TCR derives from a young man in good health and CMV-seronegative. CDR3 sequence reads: CAWSVQAGANVLTF. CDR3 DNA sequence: TGTGCCTGGAGTGTACAGGCTGGGGCCAACGTCCTGACTTTC.